The present TCR beta chain was sequenced within a study of T cell responses to AZD1222 COVID-19 vaccine. Notes on the study in general: Possibly, clonal diversity was underestimated; donors were largely white British and included more females.

V lost 7 bases to trimming and J lost 2 bases, with 14 bases between them. Germline V gene data show CDR1 as LNHDA and CDR2 as SQIVND (reference sequence). This CDR3 has 14 amino acids. On this clone itself: Antigen specificity is unknown.

Profiled with immunoSEQ multiplex PCR; TCRdb holds only in-frame clones, not every one. The repertoire has under 140,000 clones, 65% to 85% of them found once; the top ten carry 4.6%. The rearrangement joins TRBV19 to TRBJ1-2; weak D call: TRBD1 (6 bases). Specimen: peripheral blood, collected on day 0 of AZD1222 vaccination. The source is an adult in good health. The CDR3, as DNA: TGTGCCAGTATGAAGTCAGGGGCCAACTATGGCTACACCTTC. Amino acids: CASMKSGANYGYTF.